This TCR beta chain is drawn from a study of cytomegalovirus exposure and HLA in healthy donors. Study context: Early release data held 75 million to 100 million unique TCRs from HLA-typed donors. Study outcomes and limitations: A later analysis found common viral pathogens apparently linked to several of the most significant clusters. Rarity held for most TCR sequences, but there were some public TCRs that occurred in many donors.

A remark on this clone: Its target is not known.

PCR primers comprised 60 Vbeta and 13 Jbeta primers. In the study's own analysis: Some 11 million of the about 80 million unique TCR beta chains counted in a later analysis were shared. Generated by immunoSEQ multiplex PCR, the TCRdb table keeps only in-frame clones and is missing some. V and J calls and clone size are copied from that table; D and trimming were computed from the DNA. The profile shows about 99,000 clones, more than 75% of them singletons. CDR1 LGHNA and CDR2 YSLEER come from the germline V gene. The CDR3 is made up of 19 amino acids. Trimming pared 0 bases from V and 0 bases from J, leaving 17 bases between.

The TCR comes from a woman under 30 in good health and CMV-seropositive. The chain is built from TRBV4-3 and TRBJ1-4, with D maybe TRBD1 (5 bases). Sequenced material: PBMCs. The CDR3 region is CASSQDASGTLATNEKLFF. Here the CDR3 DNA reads TGCGCCAGCAGCCAAGATGCTTCAGGGACTCTTGCAACTAATGAAAAACTGTTTTTT.